A single sample gave rise to the 9 T cell receptor beta chains below, sequenced in a study of OX40 agonist ivuxolimab in advanced cancers. TCRdb's table, derived via immunoSEQ multiplex PCR, lists solely in-frame clones and lacks some. The sample carries about 68,000 clones, approximately 87% recorded once. The starting material was CD4+ or CD8+ T cells sorted from blood, obtained in a trial of the OX40 agonist ivuxolimab. These receptors were obtained from an adult with an advanced solid tumor such as melanoma, head and neck, liver or kidney cancer.

This clone was found a few times. The rearrangement links TRBV19 to TRBJ1-2; 8 bases match TRBD1. Per germline, CDR1 LNHDA and CDR2 SQIVND (reference sequence). This CDR3 contains 19 residues. Trimming took 3 bases from V and 2 from J; bases not matched to a gene: 17. The DNA for the CDR3 is TGTGCCAGTAGTATCCCTTACCCCCGGGACAGGAGCCCCAACTATGGCTACACCTTC. Translation: CASSIPYPRDRSPNYGYTF.

V and J are TRBV5-4 and TRBJ2-2; the D is unclear. Per the germline V gene, CDR1 is SGHNT and CDR2 is YYREEE (reference sequence). There are 13 residues in the CDR3. V was trimmed by 5 bases and J by 0 bases, leaving 5 bases between them. CDR3 region: CASRAPNTGELFF. The CDR3 DNA sequence: TGTGCCAGCAGGGCACCGAACACCGGGGAGCTGTTTTTT. The variable domain in full, completed from reference TRBV5-4 and TRBJ2-2, reads ETGVTQSPTHLIKTRGQQVTLRCSSQSGHNTVSWYQQALGQGPQFIFQYYREEENGRGNFPPRFSGLQFPNYSSELNVNALELDDSALYLCASRAPNTGELFFGEGSRLTVL.

The J gene is TRBJ1-6, the V gene TRBV5-1; D gene ambiguous. Trimming removed 3 bases at V and 4 bases at J, with 14 bases between. The CDR3 runs 16 residues. CDR1 and CDR2 from the germline V gene are SGHRS and YFSETQ. The CDR3 reads CASSSLVGGYNSPLHF. CDR3 in DNA: TGCGCCAGCAGCTCCCTGGTGGGCGGGTATAATTCACCCCTCCACTTT.

V gene TRBV11-2 combines with J gene TRBJ2-5; 14 bases map to TRBD2. The V gene's germline CDR1 is SGHAT and CDR2 FQNNGV. This CDR3 is built from 17 residues. Trimming at V came to 5 bases and at J to 5 bases, leaving 10 bases not matched to a gene. CDR3 amino acids: CASSTGTSGGQLETQYF. The CDR3 bases are TGTGCCAGCAGCACCGGGACTAGCGGGGGTCAGCTTGAGACCCAGTACTTC.

The rearrangement joins TRBV4-3 to TRBJ2-3; possible D gene TRBD2, 7 bases. Germline V gene lookup returns CDR1 LGHNA and CDR2 YSLEER. V gave up 1 base and J gave up 3 bases, with 14 bases separating them. The CDR3 consists of 16 residues. CDR3 sequence: CASSQGTGGITDTQYF. For the CDR3, the DNA is TGCGCCAGCAGCCAAGGGACGGGGGGCATAACAGATACGCAGTATTTT.

V gene TRBV4-3 combines with J gene TRBJ1-1; D might be TRBD1 (5 bases). This CDR3 has 14 residues. Per the germline V gene, CDR1 is LGHNA and CDR2 is YSLEER. V lost 7 bases, J lost 0 bases, and 12 bases lay in between. In nucleotides, the CDR3 is TGCGCCAGCACCCCGGGACGCTTGAACACTGAAGCTTTCTTT. Translating gives CASTPGRLNTEAFF.

The gene calls are TRBV18 and TRBJ1-2; no clear D. CDR3 length: 16 residues. With 0 bases removed from V and 4 bases from J, the gap between germline ends came to 15 bases. Germline loops: CDR1 KGHSH, CDR2 LQKENI. In DNA form, the CDR3 reads TGTGCCAGCTCACCACCCGGCACCAGCGGTACCTATGGCTACACCTTC. Translated: CASSPPGTSGTYGYTF.

This chain joins TRBV7-9 and TRBJ2-5, with D unclear. V dropped 1 base and J dropped 5 bases, with 8 bases sitting between them. The CDR3 has 13 residues. Germline CDR1 is SEHNR and CDR2 is FQNEAQ (reference sequence). CDR3 loop: CASSLEPLETQYF. CDR3 nucleotides: TGTGCCAGCAGCTTAGAACCATTGGAGACCCAGTACTTC.

Written as DNA, the CDR3 is TGTGCCAGCTCACCTCAGGATGTCGGTACGCAGTATTTT. Residues: CASSPQDVGTQYF. The chain uses TRBV18 and TRBJ2-3; D is unresolved. Looked up from germline, CDR1 is KGHSH and CDR2 is LQKENI. The V end was cut by 3 bases, the J end by 8 bases, with 12 bases between. The CDR3 runs to 13 residues.